This TCR beta chain was documented in a study of blood T cell repertoires in COVID-19. As for the study in general: From T cells, B-cell-depleted T cells, or PBMCs came the material, which was cDNA or gDNA.

A single count supports this clone. Generated by immunoSEQ multiplex PCR, the TCRdb table keeps only in-frame clones and is missing some. The sample has around 71,000 clones; about 80% are singletons. The CDR3 spans 16 residues. V lost 3 bases to trimming and J lost 0 bases; unmatched junction nucleotides: 4. Per the germline V gene, CDR1 is LNHDA and CDR2 is SQIVND (reference sequence). The genes are TRBV19 and TRBJ1-3, with TRBD1 matching over 8 bases. The receptor was derived from a man between 65 and 85 years old with acute or convalescent COVID-19. Sequenced: peripheral blood. Here the CDR3 reads CASSIRTGSSGNTIYF. CDR3 DNA: TGTGCCAGTAGTATCCGGACAGGGAGCTCTGGAAACACCATATATTTT.